This TCR beta chain was sequenced in a study of shared clonotypes between healthy human individuals. Germline trimming cut 5 bases from V and 4 bases from J; bases unmatched to any gene: 7. Germline assignment: CDR1 SGHAT and CDR2 FQNNGV. There are 15 residues in the CDR3. Sequencing used immunoSEQ multiplex PCR; TCRdb keeps in-frame clones, though not all of them. The table has 1.6 million or so clones, about 98.5% seen once. Source material: naive CD4+ T cells sorted from blood. The subset denotes: CD45RA+ positively selected. The receptor was isolated from a young man in good health. V gene TRBV11-2 combines with J gene TRBJ1-3, with 8 positions matching TRBD1. The CDR3 region is CASSRPTGAGNTIYF. CDR3 DNA sequence: TGTGCCAGCAGCCGCCCGACAGGGGCGGGAAACACCATATATTTT.